The source of this T cell receptor (beta chain) is a study of shared clonotypes between healthy human individuals. Sequencing used immunoSEQ multiplex PCR; TCRdb keeps in-frame clones, though not all of them. Of roughly 2,300,000 clones listed, 85% to 95% are singletons. A remark on this clone: The antigen remains unidentified.

This CDR3 region has 14 residues. The germline gives CDR1 SGHTA, CDR2 FQGNSA. V was pared by 5 bases and J by 5 bases, with 15 bases between. Study observations and caveats: Among a handful of donors, approximately 5% of naive CD4 clonotypes were found in common.

Material: naive CD4+ T cells from PBMCs. Subset noted: CD45RA+ positively selected. This clonotype originated in a young man in good health. Some clones in this sample may be carry-over from other donors' samples. The chain has TRBV7-2 and TRBJ1-1; the D is unclear. The CDR3 protein is CASSPRIGRTEAFF. CDR3 in DNA: TGTGCCAGCAGCCCCCGAATTGGGAGGACTGAAGCTTTCTTT.